The text below deals with one T cell receptor beta chain. Antigen specificity is unknown. The read is 3 residues too short to cover the CDR3 end, so that end is filled in from the germline J gene. Some clones are missing from TCRdb's copy, which holds only in-frame ones; the method was immunoSEQ multiplex PCR. The specimen has almost 20,000 clones, none found just once. Germline V gives CDR1 SGHTA, CDR2 FQGTGA. This CDR3 spans 14 amino acids. V lost 4 bases and J lost 5; bases outside the gene matches: 8. Reduced serum IgG, IgA and/or IgM plus specific antibody deficiency defined CVID. CVID subjects were some 15 female and about 29 male, aged roughly 9 to 70. This specimen belongs to a study of T cell clonality in common variable immunodeficiency. Findings and limits, study-wide: In common variable immunodeficiency, TCR beta chains reportedly carried fewer deletions and N-nucleotide insertions. Fewer TCRbeta clones were shared among CVID subjects than controls. Repertoire-complication correlations in CVID were limited by patient heterogeneity.

V and J are TRBV7-3 and TRBJ2-7; 7 positions match TRBD2. The receptor's source is a human donor with common variable immunodeficiency. Source material: peripheral blood mononuclear cells. CDR3 bases read: TGTGCCAGCAGCTCGGGGGGATTCAGCCACGAG. Encoded protein: CASSSGGFSHE. The complete CDR3 reads CASSSGGFSHEQYF.